A selection of T cell receptor beta chains follows, all from one sample in a study of T cell repertoires in cytomegalovirus infection. Antigens for these TCRs are unknown. MiXCR, run by TCRdb on the reads, gives a single entry per CDR3 protein. The sample holds around 770,000 distinct CDR3 sequences, about 27% seen once. The source material was cultured CD8+ T cells from PBMCs, sampled from culture after CMV antigen stimulation. These receptors all come from a human donor in good health (CMV status not recorded). Some clones in this sample may be carry-over from other donors' samples. The CDR3 runs from the conserved cysteine through the conserved F or W. The order of the fields is D gene, J gene, clone size, V gene, CDR3 DNA, CDR3 protein. D genes are given only for firm matches. Size is omitted from some rows. Given values are once, few, many or a class for expanded clones.

d_gene: .; j_gene: TRBJ2-3; abundance: few; v_gene: TRBV7-6; CDR3nt: TGTGCCAGCAGCGGGACCACTAGCACAGATACGCAGTATTTT; CDR3aa: CASSGTTSTDTQYF
d_gene: .; j_gene: TRBJ2-4; abundance: few; v_gene: TRBV7-9; CDR3nt: TGTGCCAGCAGCCAGGTGGAATACATTCAGTACTTC; CDR3aa: CASSQVEYIQYF
d_gene: TRBD1; j_gene: TRBJ2-7; abundance: few; v_gene: TRBV7-9; CDR3nt: TGTGCCAGCTCCTGGGACAGGGGTGACGAGCAGTACTTC; CDR3aa: CASSWDRGDEQYF
d_gene: TRBD2; j_gene: TRBJ2-1; abundance: few; v_gene: TRBV4-3; CDR3nt: TGCGCCAGCAGCCAAGAGGGGCAAGCGGGGCCGTTCAATGAGCAGTTCTTC; CDR3aa: CASSQEGQAGPFNEQFF
d_gene: TRBD2; j_gene: TRBJ2-5; abundance: once; v_gene: TRBV12-3/TRBV12-4; CDR3nt: TGTGCCAGCAGCCTTACTAGCGGGGGGGCGGAGACCCAGTACTTC; CDR3aa: CASSLTSGGAETQYF
d_gene: .; j_gene: TRBJ1-5; abundance: many; v_gene: TRBV27; CDR3nt: TGTGCCAGCAGTCCAGGCAGGGATCAGCCCCAGCATTTT; CDR3aa: CASSPGRDQPQHF
d_gene: TRBD2; j_gene: TRBJ2-5; abundance: .; v_gene: TRBV11-1; CDR3nt: TGTGCCAGCAGCTTAGAGGCGGGGGGACAAGAGACCCAGTACTTC; CDR3aa: CASSLEAGGQETQYF
d_gene: TRBD1; j_gene: TRBJ1-3; abundance: .; v_gene: TRBV15; CDR3nt: TGTGCCACCAGCAGTACCGGGACAGGATCGTACGGAAACACCATATATTTT; CDR3aa: CATSSTGTGSYGNTIYF
d_gene: TRBD1; j_gene: TRBJ1-1; abundance: many; v_gene: TRBV7-2; CDR3nt: TGTGCCAGCAGCTTCCGCAGGGGGCTGGTGGAGACTGAAGCTTTCTTT; CDR3aa: CASSFRRGLVETEAFF
d_gene: .; j_gene: TRBJ2-5; abundance: .; v_gene: TRBV12-3/TRBV12-4; CDR3nt: TGTGCCAGCATGCCTCGACAGACCCAAGAGACCCAGTACTTC; CDR3aa: CASMPRQTQETQYF
d_gene: .; j_gene: TRBJ1-4; abundance: many; v_gene: TRBV7-8; CDR3nt: TGTGCCAGCAGCTTTTCTTCAGGCCCTGAAAAACTGTTTTTT; CDR3aa: CASSFSSGPEKLFF